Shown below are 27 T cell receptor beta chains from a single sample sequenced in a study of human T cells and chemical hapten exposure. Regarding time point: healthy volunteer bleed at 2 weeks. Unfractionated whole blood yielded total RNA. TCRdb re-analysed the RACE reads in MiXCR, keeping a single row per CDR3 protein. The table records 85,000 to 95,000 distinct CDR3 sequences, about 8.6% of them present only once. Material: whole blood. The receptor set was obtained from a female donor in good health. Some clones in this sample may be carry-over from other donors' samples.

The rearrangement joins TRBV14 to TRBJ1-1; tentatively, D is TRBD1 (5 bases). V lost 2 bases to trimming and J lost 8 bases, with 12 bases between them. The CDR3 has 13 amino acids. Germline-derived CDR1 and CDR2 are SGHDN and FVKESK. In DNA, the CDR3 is TGTGCCAGCAGCCAATACGGGGCAGGGGAAGCTTTCTTT. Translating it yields CASSQYGAGEAFF.

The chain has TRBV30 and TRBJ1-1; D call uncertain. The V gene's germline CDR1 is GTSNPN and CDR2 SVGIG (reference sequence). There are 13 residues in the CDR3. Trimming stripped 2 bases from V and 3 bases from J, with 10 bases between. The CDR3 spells CAWSRPTYTEAFF. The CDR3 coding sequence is TGTGCCTGGAGTCGGCCGACGTACACTGAAGCTTTCTTT.

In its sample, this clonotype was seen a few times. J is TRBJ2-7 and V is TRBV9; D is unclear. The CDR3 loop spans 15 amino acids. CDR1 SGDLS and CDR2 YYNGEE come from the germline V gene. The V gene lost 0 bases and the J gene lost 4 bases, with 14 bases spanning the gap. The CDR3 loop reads CASSVDLGLLYEQYF. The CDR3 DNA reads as TGTGCCAGCAGCGTAGATCTAGGGTTGCTGTACGAGCAGTACTTC.

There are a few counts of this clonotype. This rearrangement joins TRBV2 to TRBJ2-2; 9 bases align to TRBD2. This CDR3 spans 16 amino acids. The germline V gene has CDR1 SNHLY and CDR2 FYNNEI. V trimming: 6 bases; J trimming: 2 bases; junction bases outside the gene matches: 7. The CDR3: CASRMRLAVNTGELFF. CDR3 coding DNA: TGTGCCAGCAGAATGAGACTAGCGGTAAACACCGGGGAGCTGTTTTTT.

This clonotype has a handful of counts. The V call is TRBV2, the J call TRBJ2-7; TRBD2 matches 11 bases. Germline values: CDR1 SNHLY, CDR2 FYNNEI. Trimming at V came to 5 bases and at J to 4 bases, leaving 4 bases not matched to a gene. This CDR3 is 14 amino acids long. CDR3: CASSKTSGNYEQYF. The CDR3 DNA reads TGTGCCAGCAGTAAGACTAGCGGGAATTACGAGCAGTACTTC.

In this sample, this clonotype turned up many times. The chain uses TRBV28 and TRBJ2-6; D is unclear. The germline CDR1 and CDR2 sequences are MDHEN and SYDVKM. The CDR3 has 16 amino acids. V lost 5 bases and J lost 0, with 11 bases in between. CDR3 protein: CASSPGLFSGANVLTF. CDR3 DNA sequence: TGTGCCAGCAGTCCAGGCCTTTTCTCTGGGGCCAACGTCCTGACTTTC.

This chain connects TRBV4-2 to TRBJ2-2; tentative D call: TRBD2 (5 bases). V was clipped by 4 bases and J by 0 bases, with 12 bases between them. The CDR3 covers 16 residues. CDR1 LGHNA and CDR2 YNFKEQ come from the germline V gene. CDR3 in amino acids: CASSLGENANTGELFF. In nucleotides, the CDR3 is TGTGCCAGCAGCCTGGGAGAAAACGCGAACACCGGGGAGCTGTTTTTT.

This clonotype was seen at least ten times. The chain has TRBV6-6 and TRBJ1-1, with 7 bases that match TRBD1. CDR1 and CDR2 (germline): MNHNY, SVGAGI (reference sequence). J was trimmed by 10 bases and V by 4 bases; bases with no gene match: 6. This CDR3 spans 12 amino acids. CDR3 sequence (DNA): TGTGCCAGCAGTTCTGACAGGGCGAGAGCTTTCTTT. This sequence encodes CASSSDRARAFF.

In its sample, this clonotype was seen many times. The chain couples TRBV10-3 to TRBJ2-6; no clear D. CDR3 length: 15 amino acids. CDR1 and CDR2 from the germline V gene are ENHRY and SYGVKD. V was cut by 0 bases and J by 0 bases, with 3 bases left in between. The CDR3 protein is CAISESDSGANVLTF. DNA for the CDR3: TGTGCCATCAGTGAGTCAGACTCTGGGGCCAACGTCCTGACTTTC.

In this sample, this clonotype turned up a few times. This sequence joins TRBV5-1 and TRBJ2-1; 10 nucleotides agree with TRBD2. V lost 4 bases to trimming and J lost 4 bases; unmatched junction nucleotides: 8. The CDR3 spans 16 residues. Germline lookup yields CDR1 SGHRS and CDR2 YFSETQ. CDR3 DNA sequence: TGCGCCAGCAGCCCCAGGCCTAGCGGGAGTTACAATGAGCAGTTCTTC. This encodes CASSPRPSGSYNEQFF.

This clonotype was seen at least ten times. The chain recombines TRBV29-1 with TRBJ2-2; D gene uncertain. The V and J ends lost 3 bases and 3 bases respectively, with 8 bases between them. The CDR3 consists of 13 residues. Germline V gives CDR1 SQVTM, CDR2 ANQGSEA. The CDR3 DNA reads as TGCAGCGTTGACAGGCTGGACACCGGGGAGCTGTTTTTT. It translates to CSVDRLDTGELFF.

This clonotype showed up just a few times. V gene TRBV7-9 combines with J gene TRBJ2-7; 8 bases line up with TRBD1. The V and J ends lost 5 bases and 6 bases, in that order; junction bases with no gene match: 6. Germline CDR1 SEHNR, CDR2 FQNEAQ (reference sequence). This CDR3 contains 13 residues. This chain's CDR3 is CASSRGQAGEQYF. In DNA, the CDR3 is TGTGCCAGCAGCAGGGGACAGGCCGGCGAGCAGTACTTC.

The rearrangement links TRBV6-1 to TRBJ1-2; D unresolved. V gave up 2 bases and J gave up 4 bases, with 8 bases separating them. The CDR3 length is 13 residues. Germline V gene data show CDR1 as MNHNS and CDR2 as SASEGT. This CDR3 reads CASSEYVPYGYTF. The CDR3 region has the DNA TGTGCCAGCAGTGAATATGTGCCCTATGGCTACACCTTC.

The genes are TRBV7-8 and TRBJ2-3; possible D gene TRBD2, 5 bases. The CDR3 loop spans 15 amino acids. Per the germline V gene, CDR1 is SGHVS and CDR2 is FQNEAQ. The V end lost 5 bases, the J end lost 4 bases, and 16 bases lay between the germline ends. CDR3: CASSPLVGDADTQYF. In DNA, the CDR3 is TGTGCCAGCAGCCCTCTAGTGGGAGACGCAGATACGCAGTATTTT. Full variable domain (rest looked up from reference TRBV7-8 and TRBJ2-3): GAGVSQSPRYKVAKRGQDVALRCDPISGHVSLFWYQQALGQGPEFLTYFQNEAQLDKSGLPSDRFFAERPEGSVSTLKIQRTQQEDSAVYLCASSPLVGDADTQYFGPGTRLTVL.

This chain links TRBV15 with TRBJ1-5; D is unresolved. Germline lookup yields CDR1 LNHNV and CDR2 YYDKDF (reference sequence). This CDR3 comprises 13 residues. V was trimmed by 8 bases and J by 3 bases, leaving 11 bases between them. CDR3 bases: TGTGCCACCTCCCTTGGTGCCAATCAGCCCCAGCATTTT. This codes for CATSLGANQPQHF.

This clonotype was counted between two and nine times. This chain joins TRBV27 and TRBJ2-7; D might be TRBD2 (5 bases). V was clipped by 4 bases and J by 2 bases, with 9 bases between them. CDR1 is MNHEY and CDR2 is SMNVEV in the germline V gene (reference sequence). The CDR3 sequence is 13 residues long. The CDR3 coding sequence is TGTGCCAGCAGTTGGAGCGGAGCCTACGAGCAGTACTTC. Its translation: CASSWSGAYEQYF.

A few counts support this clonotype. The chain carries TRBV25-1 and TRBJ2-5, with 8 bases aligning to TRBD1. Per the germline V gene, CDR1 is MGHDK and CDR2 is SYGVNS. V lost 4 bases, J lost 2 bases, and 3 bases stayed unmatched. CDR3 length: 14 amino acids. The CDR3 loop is CASSADRGQETQYF. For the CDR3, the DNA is TGTGCCAGCAGTGCCGACAGGGGTCAAGAGACCCAGTACTTC.

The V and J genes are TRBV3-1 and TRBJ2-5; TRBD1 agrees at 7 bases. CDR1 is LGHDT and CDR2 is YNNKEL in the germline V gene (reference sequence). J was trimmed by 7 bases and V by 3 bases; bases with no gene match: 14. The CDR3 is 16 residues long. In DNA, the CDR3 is TGTGCCAGCAGCCAGGAATCCGGGACAGTTCTAACGACCCAGTACTTC. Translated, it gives CASSQESGTVLTTQYF.

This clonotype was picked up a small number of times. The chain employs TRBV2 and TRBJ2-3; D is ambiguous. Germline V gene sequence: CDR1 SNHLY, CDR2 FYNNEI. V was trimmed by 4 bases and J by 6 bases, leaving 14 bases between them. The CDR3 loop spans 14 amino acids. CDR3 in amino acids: CASSVETPIDTQYF. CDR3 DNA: TGTGCCAGCAGTGTGGAGACCCCAATTGATACGCAGTATTTT.

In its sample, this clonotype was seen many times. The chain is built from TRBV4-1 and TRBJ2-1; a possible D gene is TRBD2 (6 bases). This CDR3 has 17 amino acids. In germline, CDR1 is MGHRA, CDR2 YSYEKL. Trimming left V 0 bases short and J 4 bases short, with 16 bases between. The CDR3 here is CASSQEGWPRGYNEQFF. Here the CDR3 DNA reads TGCGCCAGCAGCCAAGAAGGGTGGCCACGGGGGTACAATGAGCAGTTCTTC.

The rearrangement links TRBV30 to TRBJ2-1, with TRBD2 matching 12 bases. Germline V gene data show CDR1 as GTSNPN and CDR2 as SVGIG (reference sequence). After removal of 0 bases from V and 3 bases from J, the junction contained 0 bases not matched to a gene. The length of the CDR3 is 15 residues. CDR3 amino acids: CAWSVLAGGYNEQFF. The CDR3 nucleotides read TGTGCCTGGAGTGTACTAGCGGGAGGCTACAATGAGCAGTTCTTC.

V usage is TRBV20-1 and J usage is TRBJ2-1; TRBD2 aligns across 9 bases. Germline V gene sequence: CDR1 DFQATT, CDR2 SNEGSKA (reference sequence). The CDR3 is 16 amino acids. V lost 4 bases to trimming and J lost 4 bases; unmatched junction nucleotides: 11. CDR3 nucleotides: TGCAGTGCTATCACCTGTCTAGCGGGATTTTACAATGAGCAGTTCTTC. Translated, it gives CSAITCLAGFYNEQFF.

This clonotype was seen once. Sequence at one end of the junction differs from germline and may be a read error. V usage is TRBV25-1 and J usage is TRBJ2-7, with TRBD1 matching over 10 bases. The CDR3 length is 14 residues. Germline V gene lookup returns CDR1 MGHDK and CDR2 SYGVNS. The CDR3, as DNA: TGTGCCAGCGGAGGGACAGGGGTTTCCTACGAGCAGCACTTC. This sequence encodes CASGGTGVSYEQHF.

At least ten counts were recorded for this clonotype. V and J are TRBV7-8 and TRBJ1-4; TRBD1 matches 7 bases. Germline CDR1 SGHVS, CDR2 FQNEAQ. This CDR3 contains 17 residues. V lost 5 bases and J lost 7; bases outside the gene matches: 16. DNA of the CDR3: TGTGCCAGCAGCGGCAGTATTCGAAGACAGGGAGGTGAAAAACTGTTTTTT. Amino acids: CASSGSIRRQGGEKLFF.

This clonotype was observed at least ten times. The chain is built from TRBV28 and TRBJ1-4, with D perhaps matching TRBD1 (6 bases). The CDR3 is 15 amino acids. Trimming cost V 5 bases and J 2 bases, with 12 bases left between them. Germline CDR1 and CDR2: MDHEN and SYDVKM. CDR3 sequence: CASSRYRATNEKLFF. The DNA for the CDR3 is TGTGCCAGCAGTCGATACAGGGCGACTAATGAAAAACTGTTTTTT.

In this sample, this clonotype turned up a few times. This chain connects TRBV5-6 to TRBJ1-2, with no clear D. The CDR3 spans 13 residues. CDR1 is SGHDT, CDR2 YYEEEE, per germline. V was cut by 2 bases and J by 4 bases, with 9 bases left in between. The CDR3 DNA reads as TGTGCCAGCAGCTTACCAGTAAGCTATGGCTACACCTTC. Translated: CASSLPVSYGYTF.

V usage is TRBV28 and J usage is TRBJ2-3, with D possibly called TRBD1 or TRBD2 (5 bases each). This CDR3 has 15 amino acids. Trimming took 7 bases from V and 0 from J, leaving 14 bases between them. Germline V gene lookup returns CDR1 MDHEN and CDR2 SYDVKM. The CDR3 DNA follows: TGTGCCAGCACAAGGGGTTGGGGGAGCACAGATACGCAGTATTTT. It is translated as CASTRGWGSTDTQYF.